These 30 T cell receptor beta chains were all obtained from the same sample, sequenced in a study of blood T cell repertoires in COVID-19. TCRdb keeps only in-frame clones here, not all; method: immunoSEQ multiplex PCR. The profile shows around 300,000 clones, approximately 83% of them singletons. The material sequenced was peripheral blood. These receptors all come from a woman aged 65 to 85 with acute or convalescent COVID-19.

The chain joins TRBV3-1 (or the pseudogene TRBV3-2) to TRBJ2-1, with TRBD2 as a possible D gene (8 bases). Germline lookup yields CDR1 LGHDT and CDR2 YNNKEL (reference sequence). The length of the CDR3 is 18 residues. The germline V and J ends were trimmed by 0 bases and 6 bases, with 21 bases remaining between them. The CDR3 loop reads CASSQEIIAGTAGNEQFF. The CDR3 DNA is TGTGCCAGCAGCCAAGAGATTATAGCGGGGACAGCGGGCAATGAGCAGTTCTTC.

V usage is TRBV27 and J usage is TRBJ2-1; 7 positions match TRBD2. The germline V gene encodes CDR1 MNHEY and CDR2 SMNVEV (reference sequence). V lost 5 bases and J lost 4; bases outside the gene matches: 8. This CDR3 is built from 15 residues. CDR3 amino acids: CASSMGGVQYNEQFF. The CDR3 DNA follows: TGTGCCAGCAGTATGGGGGGGGTACAATACAATGAGCAGTTCTTC.

The V and J genes are TRBV25-1 and TRBJ2-1; 8 bases map to TRBD1. The CDR3 contains 13 residues. Germline CDR1 is MGHDK and CDR2 is SYGVNS. After removal of 9 bases from V and 1 base from J, the junction contained 2 bases not matched to a gene. In DNA, the CDR3 is TGTGCCAGTGGGGACAGGTCCTACAATGAGCAGTTCTTC. This sequence encodes CASGDRSYNEQFF.

This chain connects TRBV3-1 (or the pseudogene TRBV3-2) to TRBJ2-1, with D perhaps matching TRBD2 (7 bases). There are 14 residues in the CDR3. The germline V gene encodes CDR1 LGHDT and CDR2 YNNKEL (reference sequence). V lost 0 bases, J lost 9 bases, and 12 bases lay in between. In DNA form, the CDR3 reads TGTGCCAGCAGCCAAGAGGGGGGGCCTAGTGAGCAGTTCTTC. Encoded protein: CASSQEGGPSEQFF.

This clone has more than one count but fewer than ten. The chain couples TRBV2 to TRBJ1-1; 7 bases are a match to TRBD1. Germline trimming cut 5 bases from V and 2 bases from J; bases unmatched to any gene: 8. This CDR3 region has 15 residues. CDR1 and CDR2 from the germline V gene are SNHLY and FYNNEI. CDR3 in amino acids: CASSPRTGDNTEAFF. The CDR3 nucleotides read TGTGCCAGCAGTCCGAGGACAGGCGATAACACTGAAGCTTTCTTT.

Comment on this clone: At one boundary the junction diverges from the germline segment, which might be a read error. The chain is built from TRBV7-7 and TRBJ2-5, with D tentatively TRBD1 or TRBD2 (5 bases each). The CDR3 spans 17 residues. Germline loops: CDR1 SSHAT, CDR2 FNYEAQ (reference sequence). Here the CDR3 reads CASSLGGPGSSIQTQYF. CDR3 sequence (DNA): TGTGCTAGCAGCTTAGGAGGTCCAGGGTCCTCAATACAGACCCAGTACTTC.

This clone was found once. The V and J genes are TRBV6-5 and TRBJ2-2; D might be TRBD2 (5 bases). The CDR3 sequence is 14 residues long. Germline CDR1 MNHEY, CDR2 SVGAGI. With 6 bases removed from V and 0 bases from J, the gap between germline ends came to 8 bases. CDR3 in amino acids: CASRAGSNTGELFF. DNA of the CDR3: TGTGCCAGCAGGGCGGGCTCGAACACCGGGGAGCTGTTTTTT.

The chain uses TRBV7-6 and TRBJ2-5; maybe TRBD2 (6 bases). The germline V gene encodes CDR1 SGHVS and CDR2 FNYEAQ. Trimming removed 5 bases from V and 5 bases from J, with 15 bases in between. CDR3 length: 14 residues. The CDR3 region has the DNA TGTGCCAGCAGCCCCTGGGACTCCGAGGAGACCCAGTACTTC. Encoded protein: CASSPWDSEETQYF.

The chain carries TRBV7-8 and TRBJ2-5; tentative D call: TRBD2 (5 bases). Germline V gene sequence: CDR1 SGHVS, CDR2 FQNEAQ. V lost 3 bases and J lost 7, with 9 bases in between. The CDR3 extends over 12 amino acids. CDR3 in amino acids: CASSFEAGTQYF. Here the CDR3 DNA reads TGTGCCAGCAGCTTCGAGGCGGGGACCCAGTACTTC. Full variable domain (rest looked up from reference TRBV7-8 and TRBJ2-5): GAGVSQSPRYKVAKRGQDVALRCDPISGHVSLFWYQQALGQGPEFLTYFQNEAQLDKSGLPSDRFFAERPEGSVSTLKIQRTQQEDSAVYLCASSFEAGTQYFGPGTRLLVL.

The V and J genes are TRBV7-3 and TRBJ1-5, with D maybe TRBD1 (5 bases). This CDR3 contains 14 residues. From germline, CDR1 is SGHTA and CDR2 FQGTGA. Trimming removed 2 bases from V and 10 bases from J, with 15 bases in between. This CDR3 reads CASSLDGASGPQHF. For the CDR3, the DNA is TGTGCCAGCAGCTTAGATGGGGCGAGTGGCCCCCAGCATTTT.

The J gene is TRBJ2-2, the V gene TRBV6-5; 7 bases match TRBD1. Germline values: CDR1 MNHEY, CDR2 SVGAGI. V trimming: 5 bases; J trimming: 1 base; junction bases outside the gene matches: 1. There are 14 residues in the CDR3. CDR3 coding DNA: TGTGCCAGCAGTCGGGACAGGAACACCGGGGAGCTGTTTTTT. It is translated as CASSRDRNTGELFF.

The CDR3 spells CASSSPQTGNVFF. The CDR3 nucleotides are TGTGCCAGCAGCTCACCACAAACAGGGAATGTTTTCTTT. J is TRBJ1-1 and V is TRBV7-9, with D possibly TRBD1 on 6 matching bases. Germline V lookup: CDR1 SEHNR, CDR2 FQNEAQ (reference sequence). The V end lost 4 bases, the J end lost 13 bases, and 19 bases lay between the germline ends. The CDR3 length is 13 residues.

The V and J genes are TRBV2 and TRBJ2-3; tentatively, D is TRBD2 (6 bases). Germline V lookup: CDR1 SNHLY, CDR2 FYNNEI. Trimming took off 3 bases at V and 4 bases at J, with 11 bases between the two ends. CDR3 length: 14 residues. The CDR3 DNA is TGTGCCAGCAGTGATCTAGCGAGGCCAGATACGCAGTATTTT. Encoded protein: CASSDLARPDTQYF. The complete variable domain, with remaining parts taken from reference TRBV2 and TRBJ2-3, reads EPEVTQTPSHQVTQMGQEVILRCVPISNHLYFYWYRQILGQKVEFLVSFYNNEISEKSEIFDDQFSVERPDGSNFTLKIRSTKLEDSAMYFCASSDLARPDTQYFGPGTRLTVL.

This sequence joins TRBV27 and TRBJ2-7; weak D call: TRBD2 (6 bases). Germline V gene lookup returns CDR1 MNHEY and CDR2 SMNVEV (reference sequence). The V end was cut by 1 base, the J end by 3 bases, with 16 bases between. This CDR3 comprises 16 residues. The CDR3 region is CASSLFGGAPFYEQYF. The CDR3 DNA reads as TGTGCCAGCAGTTTATTCGGCGGGGCGCCCTTCTACGAGCAGTACTTC.

This chain links TRBV18 with TRBJ1-2; no reliable D call. Germline loops: CDR1 KGHSH, CDR2 LQKENI. CDR3 size: 16 residues. With 3 bases removed from V and 6 bases from J, the gap between germline ends came to 20 bases. The DNA of the CDR3 is TGTGCCAGCTCACCCTACGCCCGGGGTCCTGGGCATGGCTACACCTTC. Its protein is CASSPYARGPGHGYTF.

This clone was detected a few times. This chain uses TRBV19 with TRBJ1-6, with 8 nucleotides matching TRBD1. V was clipped by 7 bases and J by 7 bases; unmatched bases: 6. The CDR3 sequence is 14 residues long. Per germline, CDR1 LNHDA and CDR2 SQIVND (reference sequence). CDR3 sequence (DNA): TGTGCCAGTACTCCCGGGACAGGCAATTCACCCCTCCACTTT. It codes for CASTPGTGNSPLHF. Full variable domain (remainder filled in from reference TRBV19 and TRBJ1-6): DGGITQSPKYLFRKEGQNVTLSCEQNLNHDAMYWYRQDPGQGLRLIYYSQIVNDFQKGDIAEGYSVSREKKESFPLTVTSAQKNPTAFYLCASTPGTGNSPLHFGNGTRLTVT.

A single count supports this clone. CDR3 DNA sequence: TGCGCCAGCAGCCGAGGACTAGCGGGGGCCTACGAGCAGTACTTC. This encodes CASSRGLAGAYEQYF. The chain combines TRBV4-1 with TRBJ2-7, with TRBD2 matching over 13 bases. V was clipped by 4 bases and J by 2 bases; unmatched bases: 2. CDR1 is MGHRA, CDR2 YSYEKL, per germline. The CDR3 extends over 15 amino acids.

The gene calls are TRBV6-1 and TRBJ1-4, with 7 bases that match TRBD1. CDR3 length: 17 residues. V shed 4 bases and J 8 bases; nucleotides not matched to a gene: 16. CDR1 is MNHNS and CDR2 is SASEGT in the germline V gene. In nucleotides, the CDR3 is TGTGCCAGCAGTGGGTTGGGGACAGTCACGAGGCGCGAAAAACTGTTTTTT. Protein: CASSGLGTVTRREKLFF.

This clone was counted a few times. The chain is built from TRBV7-9 and TRBJ1-1, with D unclear. The CDR3 is 14 residues long. The V end was cut by 5 bases, the J end by 13 bases, with 23 bases between. Germline-derived CDR1 and CDR2 are SEHNR and FQNEAQ (reference sequence). The CDR3, as DNA: TGTGCCAGCAGCCAAGCGGATGTCCGGACTAAAGTTTTCTTT. The encoded protein is CASSQADVRTKVFF.

The CDR3 protein is CAWSADWTEVNSPLHF. In DNA form, the CDR3 reads TGTGCCTGGAGTGCCGATTGGACAGAAGTTAATTCACCCCTCCACTTT. The V call is TRBV30, the J call TRBJ1-6, with D maybe TRBD1 (6 bases). This CDR3 spans 16 amino acids. The germline V and J ends were trimmed by 1 base and 6 bases, with 16 bases remaining between them. CDR1 GTSNPN and CDR2 SVGIG come from the germline V gene (reference sequence).

The chain recombines TRBV29-1 with TRBJ1-2; the D is unclear. The CDR3 totals 13 residues. V lost 2 bases, J lost 4 bases, and 11 bases lay in between. Germline V lookup: CDR1 SQVTM, CDR2 ANQGSEA. CDR3 nucleotides: TGCAGCGTTGAATCCGGAGGGTCCTATGGCTACACCTTC. Translation: CSVESGGSYGYTF.

J is TRBJ1-1 and V is TRBV6-5; 8 bases match TRBD1. The V gene's germline CDR1 is MNHEY and CDR2 SVGAGI. CDR3 length: 13 amino acids. Trimming at V came to 11 bases and at J to 8 bases, leaving 13 bases not matched to a gene. DNA of the CDR3: TGTGCCCTCGGGGGAAACCGGGACAGGGAAGCTTTCTTT. This gives the protein CALGGNRDREAFF.

The gene calls are TRBV30 and TRBJ2-3; 7 nucleotides line up with TRBD2. V dropped 2 bases and J dropped 3; count of bases not matched to a gene: 11. CDR1 is GTSNPN and CDR2 is SVGIG in the germline V gene (reference sequence). The CDR3 spans 16 residues. The CDR3 DNA reads TGTGCCTGGAGTCTCGGTCAGCGGGGATTTACAGATACGCAGTATTTT. Translation gives CAWSLGQRGFTDTQYF.

The genes are TRBV24-1 and TRBJ2-3; no clear D. Trimming cost V 11 bases and J 2 bases, with 4 bases left between them. The germline gives CDR1 KGHDR, CDR2 SFDVKD. This CDR3 contains 10 residues. For the CDR3, the DNA is TGTGCCAATTACACAGATACGCAGTATTTT. It encodes CANYTDTQYF.

This chain joins TRBV30 and TRBJ1-6; 8 nucleotides align to TRBD1. The CDR3 runs to 15 residues. Per germline, CDR1 GTSNPN and CDR2 SVGIG (reference sequence). V lost 0 bases and J lost 7; bases outside the gene matches: 5. CDR3 coding DNA: TGTGCCTGGAGTGTAGGCAGGGGGCGGAATTCACCCCTCCACTTT. Translated, it gives CAWSVGRGRNSPLHF.

The V gene is TRBV6-5, the J gene TRBJ1-1; the D is unclear. With 4 bases removed from V and 8 bases from J, the gap between germline ends came to 17 bases. In germline, CDR1 is MNHEY, CDR2 SVGAGI. This CDR3 comprises 14 residues. In nucleotides, the CDR3 is TGTGCCAGCAGTTTCCGTAACAGCCCGGGGGAAGCTTTCTTT. This encodes CASSFRNSPGEAFF.

The chain combines TRBV19 with TRBJ2-6; possibly TRBD1 for D (5 bases). The V end lost 8 bases, the J end lost 0 bases, and 8 bases lay between the germline ends. The CDR3 runs to 14 residues. Germline assignment: CDR1 LNHDA and CDR2 SQIVND (reference sequence). The chain's CDR3 is CASLDSSGANVLTF. The CDR3, as DNA: TGTGCCAGTCTAGACAGCTCTGGGGCCAACGTCCTGACTTTC.

This chain connects TRBV10-3 to TRBJ2-3, with D perhaps matching TRBD1 (5 bases). The CDR3 length is 12 residues. Germline CDR1 ENHRY, CDR2 SYGVKD. The V end was cut by 10 bases, the J end by 5 bases, with 13 bases between. CDR3 sequence reads: CATAGQGDTQYF. The CDR3 DNA reads TGTGCCACCGCAGGGCAAGGAGATACGCAGTATTTT.

This clone was found a few times. The chain joins TRBV29-1 to TRBJ1-2, with 10 positions matching TRBD1. The J segment lost 8 bases and the V segment lost 7 bases, leaving 4 bases of the junction unmatched. CDR3 size: 11 residues. Germline V gene sequence: CDR1 SQVTM, CDR2 ANQGSEA. CDR3 bases: TGCAGCGCCTGGACAGGGGGAGGCTACACCTTC. As protein: CSAWTGGGYTF.

The J gene is TRBJ1-2, the V gene TRBV2; TRBD1 matches 8 bases. The CDR3 runs to 15 residues. The germline CDR1 and CDR2 sequences are SNHLY and FYNNEI. V was clipped by 5 bases and J by 3 bases; unmatched bases: 8. The CDR3 sequence: CASSPDRGSYYGYTF. CDR3 nucleotides: TGTGCCAGCAGTCCCGACAGGGGAAGTTACTATGGCTACACCTTC.